This T cell receptor beta chain was documented in a study of cytomegalovirus exposure and HLA in healthy donors. Study results and caveats: High specificity and sensitivity for cytomegalovirus status were reported for the classifier. Investigators reported 150 to 200 TCR beta chains as tied to cytomegalovirus. Later, an analysis found that TCR clusters from the first cohort tended to co-occur in the 110 or so validation repertoires.

The data were produced by immunoSEQ multiplex PCR, yet TCRdb's version contains in-frame clones alone and is incomplete. The table shows 100,000 to 150,000 clones, with about 96% occurring only once. Regarding this clone: Its matching antigen is unknown.

V lost 2 bases and J lost 6, with 17 bases in between. The germline gives CDR1 SGHTS, CDR2 YDEGEE. The CDR3 has 15 residues. Sequencing input: PBMCs. This receptor was taken from a man younger than 35 in good health and CMV-seronegative. The rearrangement uses TRBV5-8 and TRBJ1-1, with a tentative D call TRBD1 (6 bases). The CDR3 region is CASSFYGGPGPEAFF. The CDR3 DNA reads as TGTGCCAGCAGCTTCTACGGGGGGCCCGGCCCTGAAGCTTTCTTT.